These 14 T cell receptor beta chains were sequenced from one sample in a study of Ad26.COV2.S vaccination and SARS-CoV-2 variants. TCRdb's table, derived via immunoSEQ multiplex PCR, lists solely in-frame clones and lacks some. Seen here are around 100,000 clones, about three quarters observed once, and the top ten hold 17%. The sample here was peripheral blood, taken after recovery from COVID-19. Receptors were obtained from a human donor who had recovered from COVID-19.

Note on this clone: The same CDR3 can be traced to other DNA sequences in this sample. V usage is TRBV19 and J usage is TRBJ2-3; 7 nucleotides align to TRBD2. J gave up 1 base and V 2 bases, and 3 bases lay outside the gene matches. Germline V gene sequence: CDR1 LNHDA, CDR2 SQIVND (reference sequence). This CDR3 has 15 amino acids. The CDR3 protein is CASSISSGGTDTQYF. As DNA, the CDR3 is TGTGCCAGTAGTATATCCAGCGGGGGCACAGATACGCAGTATTTT.

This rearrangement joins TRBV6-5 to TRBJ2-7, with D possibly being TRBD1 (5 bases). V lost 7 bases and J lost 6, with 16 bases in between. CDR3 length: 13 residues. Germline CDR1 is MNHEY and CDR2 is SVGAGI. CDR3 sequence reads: CASNLGAQGEQYF. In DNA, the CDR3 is TGTGCCAGCAACCTAGGAGCGCAGGGCGAGCAGTACTTC.

DNA of the CDR3: TGCGCCAGCAGTTCCTCGGCCACGGGGGTGAACACTGAAGCTTTCTTT. Its protein is CASSSSATGVNTEAFF. The chain has TRBV5-1 and TRBJ1-1, with D perhaps TRBD1 (5 bases). V lost 5 bases, J lost 0 bases, and 17 bases lay in between. CDR3 size: 16 residues. CDR1 SGHRS and CDR2 YFSETQ come from the germline V gene.

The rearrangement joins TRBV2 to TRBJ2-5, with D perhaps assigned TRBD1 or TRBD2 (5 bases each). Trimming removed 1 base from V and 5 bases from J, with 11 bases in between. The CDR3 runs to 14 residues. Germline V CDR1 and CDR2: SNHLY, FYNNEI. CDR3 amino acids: CASSEEGWGETQYF. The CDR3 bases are TGTGCCAGCAGTGAAGAGGGTTGGGGGGAGACCCAGTACTTC.

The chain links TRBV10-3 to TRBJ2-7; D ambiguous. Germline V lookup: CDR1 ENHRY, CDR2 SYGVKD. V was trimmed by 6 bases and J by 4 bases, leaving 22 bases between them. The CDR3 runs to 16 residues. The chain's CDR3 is CAISSLRADSAYEQYF. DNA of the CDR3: TGTGCCATCAGCTCTTTAAGGGCTGATTCGGCTTACGAGCAGTACTTC.

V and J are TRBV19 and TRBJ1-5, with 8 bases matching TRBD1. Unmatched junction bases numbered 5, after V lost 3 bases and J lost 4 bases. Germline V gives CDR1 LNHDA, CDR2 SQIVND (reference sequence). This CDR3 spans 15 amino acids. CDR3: CASSMGTGRNQPQHF. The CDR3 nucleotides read TGTGCCAGTAGTATGGGGACAGGCCGGAATCAGCCCCAGCATTTT.

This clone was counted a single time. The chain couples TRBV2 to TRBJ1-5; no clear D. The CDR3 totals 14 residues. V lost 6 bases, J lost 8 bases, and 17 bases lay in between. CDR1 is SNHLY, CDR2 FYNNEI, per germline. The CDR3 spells CASRGREGIEPQHF. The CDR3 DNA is TGTGCCAGCAGGGGCCGGGAGGGCATAGAGCCCCAGCATTTT.

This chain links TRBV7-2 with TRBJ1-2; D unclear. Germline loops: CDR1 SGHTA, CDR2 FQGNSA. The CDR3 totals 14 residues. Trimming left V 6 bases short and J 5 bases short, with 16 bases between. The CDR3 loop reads CASSTGKGVYGYTF. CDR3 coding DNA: TGTGCCAGCAGTACGGGAAAGGGTGTTTATGGCTACACCTTC.

The CDR3 coding sequence is TGTGCCAGCAGATTGACAGGGAGTGCCGAGCAGTACTTC. This encodes CASRLTGSAEQYF. The J gene is TRBJ2-7, the V gene TRBV12-3 or TRBV12-4; TRBD1 agrees at 7 bases. The trim removed 6 bases at V and 6 bases at J, leaving 8 bases unmatched. This CDR3 is 13 amino acids long.

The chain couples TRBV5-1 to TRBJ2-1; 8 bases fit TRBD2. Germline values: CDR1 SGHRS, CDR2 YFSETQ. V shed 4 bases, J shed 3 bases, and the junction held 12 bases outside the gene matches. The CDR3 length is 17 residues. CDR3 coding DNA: TGCGCCAGCAGCCCAGGGCGGGCGGGGGGCCTCTACAATGAGCAGTTCTTC. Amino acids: CASSPGRAGGLYNEQFF.

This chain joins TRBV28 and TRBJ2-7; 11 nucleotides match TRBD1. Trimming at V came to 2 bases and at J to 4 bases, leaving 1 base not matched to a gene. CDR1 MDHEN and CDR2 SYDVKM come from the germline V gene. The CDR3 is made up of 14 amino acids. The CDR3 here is CASSLRDRGYEQYF. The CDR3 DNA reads TGTGCCAGCAGTTTAAGGGACAGGGGGTACGAGCAGTACTTC.

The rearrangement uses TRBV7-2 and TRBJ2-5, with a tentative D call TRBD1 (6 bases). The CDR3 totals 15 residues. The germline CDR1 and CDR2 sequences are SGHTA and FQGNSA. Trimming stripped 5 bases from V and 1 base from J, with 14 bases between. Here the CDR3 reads CASSARQGIQETQYF. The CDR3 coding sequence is TGTGCCAGCAGCGCACGCCAGGGGATCCAAGAGACCCAGTACTTC.

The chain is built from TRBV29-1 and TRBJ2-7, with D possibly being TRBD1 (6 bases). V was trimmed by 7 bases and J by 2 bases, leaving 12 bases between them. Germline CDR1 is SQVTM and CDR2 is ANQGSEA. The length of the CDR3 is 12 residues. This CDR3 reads CSGARGAYEQYF. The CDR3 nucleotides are TGCAGCGGAGCCAGGGGCGCCTACGAGCAGTACTTC.

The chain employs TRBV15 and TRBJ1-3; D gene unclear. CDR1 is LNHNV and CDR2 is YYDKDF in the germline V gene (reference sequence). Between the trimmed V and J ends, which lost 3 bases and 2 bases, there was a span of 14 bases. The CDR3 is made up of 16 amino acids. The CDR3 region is CATSSGIAGPGNTIYF. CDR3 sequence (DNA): TGTGCCACCAGCAGTGGAATAGCCGGGCCTGGAAACACCATATATTTT.